This TCR beta chain is drawn from a study of identifying expanded T cells in peripheral blood. The assay was immunoSEQ multiplex PCR, and TCRdb's table has in-frame clones only and misses some. The repertoire holds 90,000 or so clones, about 88% seen once, with roughly 19% in the top ten. Trimming cost V 3 bases and J 4 bases; bases outside gene matches: 3. This CDR3 is 13 amino acids long. CDR1 and CDR2 (germline): LNHNV, YYDKDF (reference sequence). This TCR came from a person aged 18 to 70 in good health. Specimen: blood. The chain is built from TRBV15 and TRBJ2-7, with 7 bases identical to TRBD1. The CDR3 bases are TGTGCCACCAGCAGCGCACAGGGGTACGAGCAGTACTTC. Its protein is CATSSAQGYEQYF.